This T cell receptor beta chain was recovered during a study of cytomegalovirus exposure and HLA in healthy donors. This clone has just one count. Both 60 Vbeta primers and 13 Jbeta primers went into the PCR. The assay was immunoSEQ multiplex PCR, and TCRdb's table has in-frame clones only and misses some. The sample contains 75,000 to 100,000 clones, 69% of which appear only once. Sequencing was carried out using PBMCs. This TCR derives from a female donor in good health and CMV-seronegative.

The CDR3 nucleotides read TGTGCCAGCAGCCCCCGGGTACTAGCGGACTCCTACAATGAGCAGTTCTTC. This encodes CASSPRVLADSYNEQFF. The V and J genes are TRBV4-2 and TRBJ2-1; TRBD2 matches at 8 bases. The CDR3 spans 17 residues. With 4 bases clipped from V and 0 bases from J, the junction kept 8 bases outside the gene matches. CDR1 and CDR2 (germline): LGHNA, YNFKEQ.